What follows are 17 T cell receptor beta chains derived from one specimen sequenced in a study of blood T cell repertoires in COVID-19. Data came from immunoSEQ multiplex PCR; TCRdb stores just in-frame clones and leaves some out. Of more than 110,000 clones listed, more than 75% are singletons. The sample was peripheral blood. These receptors were taken from a woman of 80 years or more with acute or convalescent COVID-19.

Turning to this clone: At one of its ends the junction is not consistent with the germline gene, which may arise from a read error. Other DNA sequences of this sample code for an identical CDR3. V and J are TRBV27 and TRBJ1-6, with D tentatively TRBD1 (6 bases). Germline V CDR1 and CDR2: MNHEY, SMNVEV (reference sequence). CDR3 size: 14 residues. The CDR3, as DNA: TGTGCCAGCGGTTTTTACAGGGATGGTTCACCCCTCCACTTT. Translating gives CASGFYRDGSPLHF.

The V call is TRBV7-2, the J call TRBJ2-7; 7 bases agree with TRBD1. From germline, CDR1 is SGHTA and CDR2 FQGNSA. Trimming at V came to 5 bases and at J to 5 bases, leaving 6 bases not matched to a gene. The CDR3 sequence is 13 residues long. CDR3 sequence reads: CASSLWTGNEQYF. CDR3 DNA sequence: TGTGCCAGCAGCCTCTGGACAGGAAACGAGCAGTACTTC.

This chain links TRBV5-4 with TRBJ2-7, with 8 positions matching TRBD2. CDR3 length: 13 residues. V was pared by 4 bases and J by 3 bases, with 3 bases of the junction left unmatched. Germline V lookup: CDR1 SGHNT, CDR2 YYREEE (reference sequence). The CDR3 DNA reads TGTGCCAGCAGCGCAGCGGGGGTCTACGAGCAGTACTTC. This sequence encodes CASSAAGVYEQYF.

The chain recombines TRBV18 with TRBJ1-4; 8 nucleotides align to TRBD1. This CDR3 is built from 14 residues. Germline V gene data show CDR1 as KGHSH and CDR2 as LQKENI. V dropped 6 bases and J dropped 5; count of bases not matched to a gene: 5. The CDR3 spells CASSSGQENEKLFF. The CDR3, as DNA: TGTGCCAGCTCCTCGGGACAGGAAAATGAAAAACTGTTTTTT.

The gene calls are TRBV3-1 (or the pseudogene TRBV3-2) and TRBJ1-2; no clear D. Germline loops: CDR1 LGHDT, CDR2 YNNKEL (reference sequence). Deletions cut 0 bases from V and 4 bases from J, with 15 bases between. The CDR3 totals 16 residues. The CDR3 region is CASSQESAGGVYGYTF. The CDR3 nucleotides read TGTGCCAGCAGCCAAGAATCGGCGGGCGGGGTCTATGGCTACACCTTC.

The chain couples TRBV19 to TRBJ2-6, with 7 bases that match TRBD1. CDR3 length: 17 amino acids. The V segment lost 5 bases and the J segment 4 bases; nucleotides outside the gene matches: 11. Germline lookup yields CDR1 LNHDA and CDR2 SQIVND (reference sequence). In DNA, the CDR3 is TGTGCCAGTAGTGCCTCGACAGGGAATGGCGGGGCCAACGTCCTGACTTTC. It encodes CASSASTGNGGANVLTF.

This clone occurred a few times. V gene TRBV5-1 combines with J gene TRBJ2-5; D is perhaps TRBD1 (6 bases). The CDR3 spans 14 residues. Germline CDR1 SGHRS, CDR2 YFSETQ. Trimming left V 4 bases short and J 1 base short, with 11 bases between. The CDR3 DNA reads as TGCGCCAGCAGCCTGGGACACGTCCAAGAGACCCAGTACTTC. Its protein product is CASSLGHVQETQYF.

V gene TRBV25-1 combines with J gene TRBJ2-4; the D gene is possibly TRBD2 (6 bases). The V gene's germline CDR1 is MGHDK and CDR2 SYGVNS. The germline V and J ends were trimmed by 2 bases and 4 bases, with 9 bases remaining between them. The CDR3 totals 14 residues. The CDR3 reads CASSEAGLKNIQYF. The DNA for the CDR3 is TGTGCCAGCAGTGAAGCGGGACTTAAAAACATTCAGTACTTC.

This chain links TRBV19 with TRBJ1-5, with D maybe TRBD1 (5 bases). In germline, CDR1 is LNHDA, CDR2 SQIVND (reference sequence). With 3 bases removed from V and 4 bases from J, the gap between germline ends came to 13 bases. This CDR3 spans 15 amino acids. The CDR3 DNA reads TGTGCCAGTAGTATTGGGGGGAATGGAAATCAGCCCCAGCATTTT. As protein: CASSIGGNGNQPQHF.

In its sample, this clone was seen once. The genes are TRBV10-3 and TRBJ2-7, with 8 bases lining up with TRBD1. This CDR3 contains 15 residues. CDR1 is ENHRY, CDR2 SYGVKD, per germline. The trim removed 2 bases at V and 3 bases at J, leaving 6 bases unmatched. This chain's CDR3 is CAISEGQGKGYEQYF. The CDR3 nucleotides are TGTGCCATCAGTGAGGGACAGGGTAAGGGCTACGAGCAGTACTTC.

The J gene is TRBJ2-7, the V gene TRBV7-9; 10 bases are shared with TRBD2. This CDR3 region has 15 residues. Germline V gene lookup returns CDR1 SEHNR and CDR2 FQNEAQ (reference sequence). V dropped 5 bases and J dropped 5; count of bases not matched to a gene: 9. The CDR3 loop is CASSPQGLAIDEQYF. The CDR3 bases are TGTGCCAGCAGCCCACAGGGACTAGCGATAGACGAGCAGTACTTC.

The chain recombines TRBV4-2 with TRBJ2-5, with D perhaps TRBD1 (5 bases). Germline CDR1 and CDR2: LGHNA and YNFKEQ. The ends were cut back, 10 bases at V and 2 bases at J, with 20 bases in the middle. The CDR3 contains 15 residues. CDR3 coding DNA: TGTGCCAACTTCTTCCTGCAGGGAATTCAAGAGACCCAGTACTTC. Its translation is CANFFLQGIQETQYF.

This clone appeared a few times. For the CDR3, the DNA is TGTGCCAGCTCACCAGGACAGGGCGGCTCCACCTACGAGCAGTACTTC. Translated, it gives CASSPGQGGSTYEQYF. This chain connects TRBV18 to TRBJ2-7; 8 positions match TRBD1. Germline CDR1 is KGHSH and CDR2 is LQKENI. The junction had 8 bases not matched to a gene; V was cut back by 2 bases and J by 2 bases. The CDR3 sequence is 16 residues long.

The genes are TRBV2 and TRBJ2-7; weak D call: TRBD2 (6 bases). Trimming stripped 3 bases from V and 0 bases from J, with 12 bases between. This CDR3 spans 15 amino acids. Germline V gives CDR1 SNHLY, CDR2 FYNNEI. The CDR3 region has the DNA TGTGCCAGCAGTGATCCCGGGAGCGTCTCCTACGAGCAGTACTTC. Translation: CASSDPGSVSYEQYF.

DNA for the CDR3: TGTGCCAGCAGCTCCCTTTCGGGCGGGGCAATTCAGTTCTTC. Amino acid sequence: CASSSLSGGAIQFF. The chain couples TRBV7-2 to TRBJ2-1; possibly TRBD2 for D (6 bases). The germline V gene encodes CDR1 SGHTA and CDR2 FQGNSA. Trimming shortened V by 4 bases and J by 13 bases, and 20 bases separated the two germline ends. This CDR3 contains 14 residues.

The chain carries TRBV7-8 and TRBJ1-6; 12 bases align to TRBD1. The CDR3 loop spans 16 amino acids. The V segment lost 7 bases and the J segment 3 bases; nucleotides outside the gene matches: 4. Germline V gene lookup returns CDR1 SGHVS and CDR2 FQNEAQ. The CDR3 region is CASTGTGGGYNSPLHF. The DNA for the CDR3 is TGTGCCAGCACCGGGACAGGGGGCGGCTATAATTCACCCCTCCACTTT. The full variable domain, its missing parts supplied by reference TRBV7-8 and TRBJ1-6, is GAGVSQSPRYKVAKRGQDVALRCDPISGHVSLFWYQQALGQGPEFLTYFQNEAQLDKSGLPSDRFFAERPEGSVSTLKIQRTQQEDSAVYLCASTGTGGGYNSPLHFGNGTRLTVT.

This clone was detected only a few times. V usage is TRBV7-9 and J usage is TRBJ1-2, with 10 bases that match TRBD1. This CDR3 has 14 amino acids. The J segment lost 1 base and the V segment lost 5 bases, leaving 1 base of the junction unmatched. The germline gives CDR1 SEHNR, CDR2 FQNEAQ (reference sequence). The CDR3 protein is CASSRTGGNYGYTF. DNA of the CDR3: TGTGCCAGCAGCCGGACAGGGGGTAACTATGGCTACACCTTC. Drawing the rest from reference TRBV7-9 and TRBJ1-2, the complete variable domain is DTGVSQNPRHKITKRGQNVTFRCDPISEHNRLYWYRQTLGQGPEFLTYFQNEAQLEKSRLLSDRFSAERPKGSFSTLEIQRTEQGDSAMYLCASSRTGGNYGYTFGSGTRLTVV.